This passage covers 8 T cell receptor beta chains from one sample sequenced in a study of blood T cell repertoires in COVID-19 (TCRdb year 2020). The library was obtained by the immunoSEQ multiplex PCR assay. TCRdb took over this immuneACCESS table, retaining in-frame rearrangements with V and J assigned. Such tables are incomplete; in checked studies, under half of the missing clones stem from an unresolved V gene, and the remainder is unexplained. In all, the sample holds about 230,000 clones, and 65% to 90% of those were seen once. The biggest ten clones account for roughly a sixth of the sample. The specimen sequenced was PBMCs or T cells enriched from blood (not recorded which). These receptors all stem from a man between 18 and 29 years old who had recovered from COVID-19.

Points on this clone: This sample includes further DNA sequences coding for the same CDR3. V gene TRBV7-9 combines with J gene TRBJ1-5, with D perhaps TRBD1 (5 bases). CDR3 length: 14 residues. V gave up 1 base and J gave up 1 base, with 5 bases separating them. The germline gives CDR1 SEHNR, CDR2 FQNEAQ (reference sequence). The CDR3 reads CASSLGQSNQPQHF. The CDR3 DNA reads as TGTGCCAGCAGCTTAGGACAGAGCAATCAGCCCCAGCATTTT.

This chain links TRBV7-2 with TRBJ2-1; 12 bases fit TRBD2. The CDR3 runs 16 residues. V gave up 1 base and J gave up 15 bases; unmatched junction bases: 13. Per the germline V gene, CDR1 is SGHTA and CDR2 is FQGNSA. This chain's CDR3 is CASSLVVTSGGPPPFF. Here the CDR3 DNA reads TGTGCCAGCAGCTTAGTTGTCACTAGCGGGGGGCCCCCGCCGTTCTTC.

V usage is TRBV19 and J usage is TRBJ2-1; 8 bases align to TRBD2. V was clipped by 1 base and J by 6 bases; unmatched bases: 11. Looked up from germline, CDR1 is LNHDA and CDR2 is SQIVND (reference sequence). This CDR3 spans 17 amino acids. In DNA, the CDR3 is TGTGCCAGTAGTATAGGCGTCTCCGGGGGGGCTGGCAATGAGCAGTTCTTC. It codes for CASSIGVSGGAGNEQFF.

The J gene is TRBJ2-1, the V gene TRBV5-6, with D maybe TRBD1 (6 bases). The V and J ends lost 2 bases and 5 bases respectively, with 8 bases between them. CDR1 is SGHDT, CDR2 YYEEEE, per germline. The CDR3 length is 13 residues. This chain's CDR3 is CASSFGQNNEQFF. CDR3 in DNA: TGTGCCAGCAGCTTTGGACAGAACAATGAGCAGTTCTTC.

The chain has TRBV11-2 and TRBJ2-7, with 8 positions matching TRBD1. The germline gives CDR1 SGHAT, CDR2 FQNNGV. This CDR3 spans 14 amino acids. J lost 2 bases, V lost 3 bases, and 3 bases had no gene match. CDR3 in DNA: TGTGCCAGCAGCTTGGACAGGGCCACCTACGAGCAGTACTTC. Residues: CASSLDRATYEQYF.

This clone appeared once. As DNA, the CDR3 is TGTGCCAGCAGCTTGAGATTGGCGGGAGAAGAGACCCAGTACTTC. It codes for CASSLRLAGEETQYF. The chain couples TRBV5-4 to TRBJ2-5; 7 bases match TRBD2. CDR1 and CDR2 (germline): SGHNT, YYREEE (reference sequence). The ends lost 1 base at V and 3 bases at J; junction bases unmatched: 6. The CDR3 covers 15 residues. Full variable domain (remainder filled in from reference TRBV5-4 and TRBJ2-5): ETGVTQSPTHLIKTRGQQVTLRCSSQSGHNTVSWYQQALGQGPQFIFQYYREEENGRGNFPPRFSGLQFPNYSSELNVNALELDDSALYLCASSLRLAGEETQYFGPGTRLLVL.

This clone was counted only a few times. This chain uses TRBV30 with TRBJ1-5; no firm D call. The V gene's germline CDR1 is GTSNPN and CDR2 SVGIG (reference sequence). This CDR3 contains 12 residues. The V and J ends lost 0 bases and 6 bases respectively, with 6 bases between them. CDR3 bases: TGTGCCTGGAGTGTACTTGGTCAGCCCCAGCATTTT. This sequence encodes CAWSVLGQPQHF. Full variable domain (rest looked up from reference TRBV30 and TRBJ1-5): SQTIHQWPATLVQPVGSPLSLECTVEGTSNPNLYWYRQAAGRGLQLLFYSVGIGQISSEVPQNLSASRPQDRQFILSSKKLLLSDSGFYLCAWSVLGQPQHFGDGTRLSIL.

This clone has only a few counts. V gene TRBV6-6 combines with J gene TRBJ1-5; D unclear. Deletions cut 8 bases from V and 3 bases from J, with 14 bases between. CDR1 is MNHNY, CDR2 SVGAGI, per germline (reference sequence). This CDR3 is built from 14 residues. CDR3 region: CASGSRGYNQPQHF. The DNA for the CDR3 is TGTGCCAGCGGGTCTAGAGGGTACAATCAGCCCCAGCATTTT.